The TCR beta chain under discussion was sequenced for a study of beta chain features in type 1 diabetes. Study as a whole: Summed over all samples, the examined sorted cells came to under 110,000,000.

Expressed TCRB transcripts were sequenced because the isolated RNA had all been reverse transcribed beforehand. The table came from immunoSEQ multiplex PCR; TCRdb's copy has only in-frame clones and leaves some out. The sample yields some 500,000 clones, 11% seen once. V lost 1 base to trimming and J lost 9 bases, with 7 bases between them. CDR1 is DFQATT, CDR2 SNEGSKA, per germline (reference sequence). The length of the CDR3 is 11 residues. Sequenced material: naive CD4+ T cells from blood. The J gene is TRBJ2-1, the V gene TRBV20-1; D ambiguous. The receptor was derived from a woman under 30 in good health. CDR3 loop: CSARVLGEQFF. In DNA form, the CDR3 reads TGCAGTGCTAGAGTACTGGGTGAGCAGTTCTTC.